A single sample gave rise to the 13 T cell receptor beta chains below, sequenced in a study of T-cell reconstitution after alpha-beta-depleted transplantation in children. Unique molecular identifiers were incorporated when the TCRbeta library was constructed. One entry per CDR3 protein, called by TCRdb with MiXCR from the PCR reads. The data contain 450,000 to 600,000 distinct CDR3 sequences, about 10% of them singletons. The source was PBMCs, collected before TCRalphabeta/CD19-depleted stem cell transplant. These receptor sequences come from a child aged 2-15 years with inherited bone marrow failure, due to receive a stem cell transplant.

This clonotype was seen ten or more times. The gene calls are TRBV4-3 and TRBJ2-7; TRBD1 matches at 9 bases. CDR1 and CDR2 (germline): LGHNA, YSLEER. Trimming took 0 bases from V and 1 from J; bases not matched to a gene: 1. This CDR3 spans 15 amino acids. CDR3 residues: CASSQEGTGSYEQYF. The CDR3 DNA sequence: TGCGCCAGCAGCCAAGAAGGGACAGGGTCCTACGAGCAGTACTTC.

The chain joins TRBV30 to TRBJ2-3; D may correspond to TRBD1 or TRBD2 (7 bases each). This CDR3 region has 15 residues. Germline CDR1 reads GTSNPN; CDR2 reads SVGIG (reference sequence). Between the trimmed V and J ends, which lost 4 bases and 1 base, there was a span of 15 bases. The chain's CDR3 is CAWKLQGGGTDTQYF. The CDR3 DNA sequence: TGTGCCTGGAAACTTCAGGGGGGGGGCACAGATACGCAGTATTTT.

This clonotype was seen repeatedly, ten times or more. The chain couples TRBV12-3 or TRBV12-4 to TRBJ1-5; D might be TRBD1 (6 bases). The V end was cut by 6 bases, the J end by 5 bases, with 8 bases between. This CDR3 has 12 amino acids. The CDR3 DNA reads as TGTGCCAGCAGACGGACAGATCAGCCCCAGCATTTT. As protein: CASRRTDQPQHF.

Ten or more counts support this clonotype. This chain uses TRBV4-3 with TRBJ2-6; 9 positions agree with TRBD1. CDR1 is LGHNA, CDR2 YSLEER, per germline. The CDR3 is 20 amino acids. V lost 0 bases and J lost 2; bases outside the gene matches: 11. The DNA for the CDR3 is TGCGCCAGCAGCCAAGATCGGCGAGACAGGGGGGGCCCTGGGGCCAACGTCCTGACTTTC. It codes for CASSQDRRDRGGPGANVLTF.

This clonotype appeared many times. This sequence joins TRBV4-3 and TRBJ1-4; 7 bases are a match to TRBD1. The V and J ends lost 4 bases and 7 bases, in that order; junction bases with no gene match: 9. The CDR3 extends over 15 amino acids. Germline CDR1 LGHNA, CDR2 YSLEER. For the CDR3, the DNA is TGCGCCAGCAGCCGCCTGACAGGGAAGGGTGAAAAACTGTTTTTT. This translates into CASSRLTGKGEKLFF.

This clonotype was detected many times. The rearrangement uses TRBV6-5 and TRBJ2-5, with no clear D. CDR3 length equals 14 residues. The germline gives CDR1 MNHEY, CDR2 SVGAGI. With 2 bases removed from V and 4 bases from J, the gap between germline ends came to 11 bases. The CDR3 DNA sequence: TGTGCCAGCAGTTACCCGACTTGGGGAGAGACCCAGTACTTC. Translating gives CASSYPTWGETQYF.

The chain is built from TRBV29-1 and TRBJ2-1; 8 nucleotides align to TRBD2. The ends lost 7 bases at V and 5 bases at J; junction bases unmatched: 19. This CDR3 region has 17 residues. From germline, CDR1 is SQVTM and CDR2 ANQGSEA. The CDR3 region is CSGKKTSGGARHNEQFF. The CDR3 nucleotides are TGCAGCGGGAAAAAAACCTCCGGGGGGGCTCGGCACAATGAGCAGTTCTTC.

Concerning this clonotype itself: The junction departs from the called germline gene at one end, perhaps through a read error. CDR3 loop: CSSSLGRVNYGYTF. The DNA of the CDR3 is TGCTCCAGCAGCTTAGGAAGAGTTAACTATGGCTACACCTTC. The chain carries TRBV5-1 and TRBJ1-2; no reliable D call. The CDR3 is 14 residues long. The germline CDR1 and CDR2 sequences are SGHRS and YFSETQ.

Here the CDR3 DNA reads TGTGCCAGCAGTTCAGGAGGCGGAAACATTCAGTACTTC. It specifies CASSSGGGNIQYF. The chain links TRBV28 to TRBJ2-4; D might be TRBD2 (5 bases). V was clipped by 4 bases and J by 6 bases, with 10 bases between them. Germline V gene data show CDR1 as MDHEN and CDR2 as SYDVKM. This CDR3 comprises 13 residues. Complete variable domain (other parts from reference TRBV28 and TRBJ2-4): DVKVTQSSRYLVKRTGEKVFLECVQDMDHENMFWYRQDPGLGLRLIYFSYDVKMKEKGDIPEGYSVSREKKERFSLILESASTNQTSMYLCASSSGGGNIQYFGAGTRLSVL.

This clonotype was counted between two and nine times. CDR3 nucleotide sequence: TGTGCCAGCAGTCCCCATCCTGAGGGCCAGCCCCAGCATTTT. Protein: CASSPHPEGQPQHF. J is TRBJ1-5 and V is TRBV12-3 or TRBV12-4; D ambiguous. V gave up 5 bases and J gave up 7 bases, with 15 bases separating them. CDR3 length: 14 residues.

There are many counts of this clonotype. The rearrangement uses TRBV27 and TRBJ2-7, with D possibly being TRBD2 (5 bases). Germline CDR1 reads MNHEY; CDR2 reads SMNVEV (reference sequence). The V end lost 6 bases, the J end lost 6 bases, and 18 bases lay between the germline ends. The length of the CDR3 is 14 residues. The CDR3 spells CASSTGNPASEQYF. The CDR3 DNA sequence: TGTGCCAGCAGCACCGGGAATCCGGCAAGCGAGCAGTACTTC.

This clonotype occurred many times. This chain joins TRBV28 and TRBJ2-3; TRBD2 matches 14 bases. The CDR3 totals 16 residues. Per the germline V gene, CDR1 is MDHEN and CDR2 is SYDVKM. V lost 6 bases and J lost 3; bases outside the gene matches: 5. The DNA of the CDR3 is TGTGCCAGCAGGGGGACTAGCGGGAGTAGGACAGATACGCAGTATTTT. Translation: CASRGTSGSRTDTQYF. The entire variable domain, with the rest obtained from reference TRBV28 and TRBJ2-3, is as follows: DVKVTQSSRYLVKRTGEKVFLECVQDMDHENMFWYRQDPGLGLRLIYFSYDVKMKEKGDIPEGYSVSREKKERFSLILESASTNQTSMYLCASRGTSGSRTDTQYFGPGTRLTVL.

This clonotype was seen ten or more times. The chain combines TRBV29-1 with TRBJ1-2; 7 positions agree with TRBD1. Germline assignment: CDR1 SQVTM and CDR2 ANQGSEA. The V segment lost 3 bases and the J segment 3 bases; nucleotides outside the gene matches: 13. This CDR3 is 16 amino acids long. This CDR3 is CSVDTLGDREYYGYTF. The CDR3 bases are TGCAGCGTTGATACCCTCGGGGACAGAGAATACTATGGCTACACCTTC.